Reported below is one TCR beta chain. Its antigen remains unknown. Germline lookup yields CDR1 SGHTA and CDR2 FQGTGA. The CDR3 contains 14 residues. The data were obtained in a study of T cells expressing NK-cell markers. One entry per CDR3 protein, without DNA, is what TCRdb gives after re-calling the 5' RACE reads. The listing records 250,000 or so distinct CDR3 sequences. Study-level findings and limits: These clonotypes also led the CD3+CD56-NKG2C+ fraction in a few donors. The HCMV specificity of the expanded NKG2C+ T cell clones stayed unresolved.

Input material: blood T cells: a sorted CD56 or NKG2C T cell subset, CD4+ or CD8+ T cells, or bulk PBMC T cells (not recorded which). The genes are TRBV7-3 and TRBJ1-1; the TRBD1 assignment by TCRdb is unverifiable without DNA. The source is a woman between 18 and 69 years old in good health. The CDR3 sequence: CASSSGQAYTEAFF.